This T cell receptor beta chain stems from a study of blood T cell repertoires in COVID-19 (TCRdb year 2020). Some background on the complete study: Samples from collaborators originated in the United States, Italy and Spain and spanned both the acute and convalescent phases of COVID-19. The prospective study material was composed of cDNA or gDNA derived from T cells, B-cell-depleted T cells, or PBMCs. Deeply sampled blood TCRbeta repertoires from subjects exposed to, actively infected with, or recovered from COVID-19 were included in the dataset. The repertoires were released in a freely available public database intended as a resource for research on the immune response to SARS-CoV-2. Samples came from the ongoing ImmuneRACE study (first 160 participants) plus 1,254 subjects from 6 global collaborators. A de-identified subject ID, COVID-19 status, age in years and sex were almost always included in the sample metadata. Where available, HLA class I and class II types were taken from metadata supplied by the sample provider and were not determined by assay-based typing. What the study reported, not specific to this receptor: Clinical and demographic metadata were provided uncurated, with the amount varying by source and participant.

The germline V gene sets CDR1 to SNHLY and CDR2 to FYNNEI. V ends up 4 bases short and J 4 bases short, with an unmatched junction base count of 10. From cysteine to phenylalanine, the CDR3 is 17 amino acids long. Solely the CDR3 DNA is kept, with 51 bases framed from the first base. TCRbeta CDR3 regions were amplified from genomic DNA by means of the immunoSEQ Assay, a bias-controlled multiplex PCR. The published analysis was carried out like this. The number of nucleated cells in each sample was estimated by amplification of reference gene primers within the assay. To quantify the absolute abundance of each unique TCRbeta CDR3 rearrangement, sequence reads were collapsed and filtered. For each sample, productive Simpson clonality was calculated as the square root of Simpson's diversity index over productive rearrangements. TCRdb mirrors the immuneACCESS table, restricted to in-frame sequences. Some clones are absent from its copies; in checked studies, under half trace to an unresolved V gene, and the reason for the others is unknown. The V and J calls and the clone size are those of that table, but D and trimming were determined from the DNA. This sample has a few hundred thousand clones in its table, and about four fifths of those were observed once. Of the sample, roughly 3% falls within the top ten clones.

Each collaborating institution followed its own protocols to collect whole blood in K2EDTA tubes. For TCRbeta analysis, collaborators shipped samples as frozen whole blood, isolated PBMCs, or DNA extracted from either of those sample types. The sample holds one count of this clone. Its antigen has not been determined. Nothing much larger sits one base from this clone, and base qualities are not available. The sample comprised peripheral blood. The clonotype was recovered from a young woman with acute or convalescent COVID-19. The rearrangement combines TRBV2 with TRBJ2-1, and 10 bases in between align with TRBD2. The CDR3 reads CASSVIGAGGLYNEQFF. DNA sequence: TGTGCCAGCAGTGTAATCGGAGCGGGAGGGCTTTACAATGAGCAGTTCTTC. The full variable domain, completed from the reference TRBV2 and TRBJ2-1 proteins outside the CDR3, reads EPEVTQTPSHQVTQMGQEVILRCVPISNHLYFYWYRQILGQKVEFLVSFYNNEISEKSEIFDDQFSVERPDGSNFTLKIRSTKLEDSAMYFCASSVIGAGGLYNEQFFGPGTRLTVL.